Listed here are 11 T cell receptor beta chains from one sample, sequenced in a study of T cell repertoires in cytomegalovirus infection. Their recognized antigens are unknown. TCRdb fed the reads into MiXCR, producing one record per CDR3 protein. Altogether fewer than 55,000 distinct CDR3 sequences are present, around a fifth being singletons, with the ten largest covering roughly 77%. The sample consisted of CD8+ T cells from cultured PBMCs, taken from culture after CMV antigen stimulation. Receptor source: a human donor in good health (CMV status not recorded). Some clones in this sample may be carry-over from other donors' samples.

The chain is built from TRBV2 and TRBJ2-1; a weak D match, TRBD2 (5 bases). Looked up from germline, CDR1 is SNHLY and CDR2 is FYNNEI. The CDR3 runs to 16 residues. With 4 bases removed from V and 3 bases from J, the gap between germline ends came to 16 bases. Here the CDR3 DNA reads TGTGCCAGCAGTGCCAGTGTTAGGAGGTACTACAATGAGCAGTTCTTC. Its translation: CASSASVRRYYNEQFF.

CDR3 sequence reads: CASTLRGTDTQYF. CDR3 nucleotide sequence: TGTGCCAGCACTCTAAGGGGGACAGATACGCAGTATTTT. The chain combines TRBV6-5 with TRBJ2-3; possible D gene TRBD1, 6 bases. The CDR3 is 13 amino acids. Trimming took 7 bases from V and 3 from J, leaving 11 bases between them. The germline gives CDR1 MNHEY, CDR2 SVGAGI.

This clonotype was seen more than once but under ten times. The J gene is TRBJ2-3, the V gene TRBV7-6; 9 bases line up with TRBD1. Germline CDR1 reads SGHVS; CDR2 reads FNYEAQ. V was pared by 5 bases and J by 2 bases, with 2 bases of the junction left unmatched. CDR3 length: 14 residues. CDR3 in amino acids: CASSDRGATDTQYF. The CDR3 DNA reads TGTGCCAGCAGCGACAGGGGGGCCACAGATACGCAGTATTTT.

This chain uses TRBV4-1 with TRBJ1-1, with a tentative D call TRBD1 (5 bases). V was shortened by 4 bases and J by 1 base, with 13 bases between the two germline ends. This CDR3 is built from 15 residues. Germline assignment: CDR1 MGHRA and CDR2 YSYEKL. In DNA form, the CDR3 reads TGCGCCAGCAGCCGAACCTCGGGACGGAACACTGAAGCTTTCTTT. Amino acid sequence: CASSRTSGRNTEAFF.

The chain combines TRBV5-6 with TRBJ2-2; TRBD1 aligns across 9 bases. Germline V gene sequence: CDR1 SGHDT, CDR2 YYEEEE. The CDR3 covers 16 residues. V lost 2 bases, J lost 6 bases, and 8 bases stayed unmatched. In nucleotides, the CDR3 is TGTGCCAGCAGCTTAGCCGGGACAGGGATCTCCGGGGAGCTGTTTTTT. Translating gives CASSLAGTGISGELFF. Using reference TRBV5-6 and TRBJ2-2 for the parts outside the CDR3, the full variable domain is DAGVTQSPTHLIKTRGQQVTLRCSPKSGHDTVSWYQQALGQGPQFIFQYYEEEERQRGNFPDRFSGHQFPNYSSELNVNALLLGDSALYLCASSLAGTGISGELFFGEGSRLTVL.

The V gene is TRBV7-6, the J gene TRBJ2-5, with D unresolved. V lost 2 bases to trimming and J lost 3 bases, with 7 bases between them. The CDR3 runs to 13 residues. Germline V gene sequence: CDR1 SGHVS, CDR2 FNYEAQ. The CDR3 nucleotides read TGTGCCAGCAGCTTATCTATTAAAGAGACCCAGTACTTC. Translated: CASSLSIKETQYF.

V is TRBV6-2 or TRBV6-3 and J is TRBJ1-1; perhaps TRBD1 as D (6 bases). This CDR3 is 13 amino acids long. V lost 6 bases and J lost 1, with 9 bases in between. The germline V gene has CDR1 MNHEY and CDR2 SVGEGT. This CDR3 is CASRAGQNTEAFF. The CDR3 DNA reads as TGTGCCAGCAGAGCGGGACAGAACACTGAAGCTTTCTTT.

This clonotype was detected a few times. The J gene is TRBJ1-1, the V gene TRBV6-8; D gene ambiguous. The germline gives CDR1 MNHGY, CDR2 SAAAGT. V was clipped by 6 bases and J by 0 bases, with 14 bases between them. The CDR3 extends over 15 amino acids. The CDR3 region has the DNA TGTGCCAGCAGCCGAGTGGACGGACTGAACACTGAAGCTTTCTTT. Amino acids: CASSRVDGLNTEAFF.

This clonotype has only a few counts. The genes are TRBV7-2 and TRBJ1-5; D remains unclear. Trimming left V 1 base short and J 0 bases short, with 7 bases between. Germline V gives CDR1 SGHTA, CDR2 FQGNSA. This CDR3 has 15 amino acids. The CDR3 sequence: CASSLDGYSNQPQHF. The CDR3 bases are TGTGCCAGCAGCTTAGATGGGTATAGCAATCAGCCCCAGCATTTT.

The chain carries TRBV7-8 and TRBJ1-1, with D hard to call. V lost 1 base, J lost 0 bases, and 12 bases lay in between. Germline assignment: CDR1 SGHVS and CDR2 FQNEAQ. The CDR3 contains 16 residues. The DNA for the CDR3 is TGTGCCAGCAGCTTAGTTGGCTGGCCCATGAACACTGAAGCTTTCTTT. It specifies CASSLVGWPMNTEAFF.

This chain uses TRBV4-3 with TRBJ2-1, with 10 positions matching TRBD1. Unmatched junction bases numbered 2, after V lost 0 bases and J lost 3 bases. The CDR3 consists of 16 residues. The V gene's germline CDR1 is LGHNA and CDR2 YSLEER. In nucleotides, the CDR3 is TGCGCCAGCAGCCAAGACGGGACAGGGGACTACAATGAGCAGTTCTTC. It yields the protein CASSQDGTGDYNEQFF.